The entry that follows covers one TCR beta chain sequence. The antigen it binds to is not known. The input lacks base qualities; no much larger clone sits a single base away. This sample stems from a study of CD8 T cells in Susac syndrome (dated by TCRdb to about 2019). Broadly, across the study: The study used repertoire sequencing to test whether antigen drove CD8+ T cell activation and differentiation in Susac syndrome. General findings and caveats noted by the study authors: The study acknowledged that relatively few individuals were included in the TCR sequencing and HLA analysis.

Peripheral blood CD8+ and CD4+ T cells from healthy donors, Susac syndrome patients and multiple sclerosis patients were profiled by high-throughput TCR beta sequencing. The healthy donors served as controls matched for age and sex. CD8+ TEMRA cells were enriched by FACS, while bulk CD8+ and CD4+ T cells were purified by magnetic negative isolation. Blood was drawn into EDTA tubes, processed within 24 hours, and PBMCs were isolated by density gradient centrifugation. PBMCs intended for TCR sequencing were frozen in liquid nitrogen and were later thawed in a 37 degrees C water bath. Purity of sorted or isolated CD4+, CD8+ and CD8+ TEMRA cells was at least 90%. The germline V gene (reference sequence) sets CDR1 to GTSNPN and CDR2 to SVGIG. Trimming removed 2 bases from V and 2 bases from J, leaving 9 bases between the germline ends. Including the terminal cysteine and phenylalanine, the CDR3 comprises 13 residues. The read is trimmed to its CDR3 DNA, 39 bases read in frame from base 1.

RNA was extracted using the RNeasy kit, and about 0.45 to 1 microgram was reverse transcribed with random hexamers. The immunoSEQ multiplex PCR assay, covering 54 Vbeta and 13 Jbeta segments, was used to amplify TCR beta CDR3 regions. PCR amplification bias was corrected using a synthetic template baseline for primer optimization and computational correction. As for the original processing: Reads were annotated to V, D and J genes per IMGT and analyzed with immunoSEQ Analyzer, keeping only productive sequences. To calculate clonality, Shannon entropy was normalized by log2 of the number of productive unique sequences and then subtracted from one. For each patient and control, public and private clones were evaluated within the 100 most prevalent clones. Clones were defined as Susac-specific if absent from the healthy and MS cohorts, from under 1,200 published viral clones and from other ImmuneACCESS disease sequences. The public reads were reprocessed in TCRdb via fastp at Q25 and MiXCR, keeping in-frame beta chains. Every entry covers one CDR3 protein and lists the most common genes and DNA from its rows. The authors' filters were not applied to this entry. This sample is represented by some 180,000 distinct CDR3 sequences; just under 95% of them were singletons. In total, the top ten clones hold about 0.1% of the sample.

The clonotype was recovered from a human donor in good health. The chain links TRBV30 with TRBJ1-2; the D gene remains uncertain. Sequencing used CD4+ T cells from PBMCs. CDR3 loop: CAWSPLPNYGYTF. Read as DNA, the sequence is TGTGCCTGGAGTCCCCTTCCCAACTATGGCTACACCTTC.